Each of the 20 T cell receptor beta chains below was sequenced from the same sample in a study of blood T cell repertoires in COVID-19. Some clones are missing from TCRdb's copy, which holds only in-frame ones; the method was immunoSEQ multiplex PCR. The repertoire holds over 130,000 clones, with roughly 84% as singletons. The material sequenced was peripheral blood. These receptors all come from a human donor in a cohort sampled during active COVID-19.

This clone was counted at least ten times. The chain links TRBV14 to TRBJ2-1, with TRBD2 matching over 16 bases. Germline CDR1 and CDR2: SGHDN and FVKESK. V lost 3 bases, J lost 5 bases, and 7 bases stayed unmatched. The length of the CDR3 is 18 residues. The CDR3, as DNA: TGTGCCAGCAGCCAGGGACTAGCGGGGGGGAGGTTCAACAATGAGCAGTTCTTC. Protein sequence: CASSQGLAGGRFNNEQFF.

This chain joins TRBV20-1 and TRBJ1-5; D gene ambiguous. Germline V CDR1 and CDR2: DFQATT, SNEGSKA (reference sequence). The CDR3 runs 11 residues. Trimming pared 1 base from V and 10 bases from J, leaving 8 bases between. DNA of the CDR3: TGCAGTGCTAGAGGGTCGGGACCCCAGCATTTT. This translates into CSARGSGPQHF.

This sequence joins TRBV24-1 and TRBJ2-5; D is perhaps TRBD2 (6 bases). The germline gives CDR1 KGHDR, CDR2 SFDVKD. The CDR3 covers 14 residues. V lost 5 bases to trimming and J lost 5 bases, with 14 bases between them. CDR3 nucleotides: TGTGCCACCAGTGGATCCGGCGCGGGGGAGACCCAGTACTTC. Translated: CATSGSGAGETQYF.

The chain uses TRBV9 and TRBJ1-2; TRBD1 aligns across 7 bases. The CDR3 loop spans 17 amino acids. Germline trimming cut 0 bases from V and 8 bases from J; bases unmatched to any gene: 16. In germline, CDR1 is SGDLS, CDR2 YYNGEE. The CDR3 region has the DNA TGTGCCAGCAGCGTAGGAAGGGGGCGCGTCGTGAATTGGGGCTACACCTTC. Residues: CASSVGRGRVVNWGYTF.

The V call is TRBV15, the J call TRBJ1-2, with TRBD1 identical over 7 bases. V lost 3 bases and J lost 3; bases outside the gene matches: 10. Germline CDR1 reads LNHNV; CDR2 reads YYDKDF (reference sequence). There are 16 residues in the CDR3. The CDR3 region is CATSRDADRVDYGYTF. The DNA for the CDR3 is TGTGCCACCAGCAGGGATGCTGACAGGGTCGACTATGGCTACACCTTC.

The chain combines TRBV19 with TRBJ1-6; 9 bases are shared with TRBD1. The length of the CDR3 is 13 residues. Germline V CDR1 and CDR2: LNHDA, SQIVND (reference sequence). Trimming at V came to 5 bases and at J to 19 bases, leaving 12 bases not matched to a gene. CDR3 amino acids: CASSARPGTGLHF. For the CDR3, the DNA is TGTGCCAGTAGTGCAAGACCCGGGACAGGGTTACACTTT.

The chain carries TRBV19 and TRBJ1-6; the D is unclear. The CDR3 covers 15 residues. CDR1 and CDR2 (germline): LNHDA, SQIVND (reference sequence). The V gene lost 1 base and the J gene lost 10 bases, with 14 bases spanning the gap. The CDR3 DNA follows: TGTGCCAGTAGTATAGGAGAAGTCTCTCGCTCACCCCTCCACTTT. Translating gives CASSIGEVSRSPLHF.

This clone has a single count. This sequence joins TRBV19 and TRBJ2-2, with 16 bases identical to TRBD2. V lost 5 bases to trimming and J lost 5 bases; unmatched junction nucleotides: 8. In germline, CDR1 is LNHDA, CDR2 SQIVND (reference sequence). The CDR3 length is 18 residues. The CDR3 here is CASSVSGTSGGGTGELFF. CDR3 DNA sequence: TGTGCCAGTAGTGTATCCGGGACTAGCGGGGGGGGTACCGGGGAGCTGTTTTTT.

This chain connects TRBV3-1 (or the pseudogene TRBV3-2) to TRBJ2-3, with D possibly TRBD2 on 6 matching bases. V was clipped by 4 bases and J by 2 bases, with 16 bases between them. CDR1 LGHDT and CDR2 YNNKEL come from the germline V gene (reference sequence). The CDR3 loop spans 16 amino acids. As DNA, the CDR3 is TGTGCCAGCAGCCCGTCCAGGACTACCAACACAGATACGCAGTATTTT. Protein sequence: CASSPSRTTNTDTQYF.

The chain combines TRBV19 with TRBJ2-2; D is undetermined. Germline CDR1 reads LNHDA; CDR2 reads SQIVND (reference sequence). This CDR3 is built from 15 residues. Trimming removed 1 base from V and 1 base from J, with 7 bases in between. The CDR3 DNA follows: TGTGCCAGTAGTATAGGGCAGATGAACACCGGGGAGCTGTTTTTT. Its protein is CASSIGQMNTGELFF.

The chain employs TRBV9 and TRBJ2-3, with D unclear. The CDR3 is made up of 14 amino acids. Trimming cost V 3 bases and J 0 bases, with 8 bases left between them. The germline V gene has CDR1 SGDLS and CDR2 YYNGEE. The CDR3 nucleotides read TGTGCCAGCAGCGCGGGTGTGAGCACAGATACGCAGTATTTT. Its translation is CASSAGVSTDTQYF. Together with reference TRBV9 and TRBJ2-3, the CDR3 gives the full variable domain: DSGVTQTPKHLITATGQRVTLRCSPRSGDLSVYWYQQSLDQGLQFLIQYYNGEERAKGNILERFSAQQFPDLHSELNLSSLELGDSALYFCASSAGVSTDTQYFGPGTRLTVL.

This chain uses TRBV5-4 with TRBJ1-2; TRBD1 might be the D (5 bases). V shed 4 bases and J shed 4 bases, with 20 bases lying between them. CDR3 length: 16 residues. Per germline, CDR1 SGHNT and CDR2 YYREEE (reference sequence). Here the CDR3 reads CASSRSSGGGFYGYTF. In DNA form, the CDR3 reads TGTGCCAGCAGCCGAAGCTCTGGGGGGGGTTTCTATGGCTACACCTTC.

The CDR3 DNA sequence: TGCAGTGCTAGTATAGCGGGGGGGTTTAATGAGCAGTTCTTC. Translated, it gives CSASIAGGFNEQFF. This sequence joins TRBV20-1 and TRBJ2-1; TRBD2 matches at 11 bases. CDR1 DFQATT and CDR2 SNEGSKA come from the germline V gene (reference sequence). V lost 3 bases to trimming and J lost 7 bases; unmatched junction nucleotides: 5. CDR3 size: 14 residues.

This chain connects TRBV18 to TRBJ2-7, with TRBD1 identical over 7 bases. The CDR3 sequence is 14 residues long. Trimming removed 6 bases from V and 3 bases from J; junction bases left unmatched: 8. Germline V gene lookup returns CDR1 KGHSH and CDR2 LQKENI. CDR3 sequence: CASSAGTDSYEQYF. CDR3 in DNA: TGTGCCAGCTCGGCCGGGACAGATAGCTACGAGCAGTACTTC.

The chain carries TRBV28 and TRBJ1-2, with 10 nucleotides matching TRBD1. With 0 bases clipped from V and 1 base from J, the junction kept 5 bases outside the gene matches. Germline V gene sequence: CDR1 MDHEN, CDR2 SYDVKM. This CDR3 has 17 amino acids. CDR3: CASSLWGTGVNNYGYTF. CDR3 DNA: TGTGCCAGCAGTTTATGGGGGACAGGGGTTAATAACTATGGCTACACCTTC.

The gene calls are TRBV6-5 and TRBJ1-2, with unresolved D. Germline CDR1 and CDR2: MNHEY and SVGAGI. With 6 bases removed from V and 6 bases from J, the gap between germline ends came to 14 bases. The CDR3 covers 13 residues. CDR3 sequence: CASSLERQNGYTF. CDR3 in DNA: TGTGCCAGCAGCCTTGAGAGGCAGAATGGCTACACCTTC.

The V and J genes are TRBV29-1 and TRBJ2-7; TRBD1 aligns across 7 bases. The CDR3 is made up of 14 amino acids. The junction had 3 bases not matched to a gene; V was cut back by 1 base and J by 0 bases. CDR1 is SQVTM and CDR2 is ANQGSEA in the germline V gene. DNA for the CDR3: TGCAGCGTTGAAGGGACAGGCTACTCCTACGAGCAGTACTTC. Translation gives CSVEGTGYSYEQYF.

This clone was found a few times. This chain uses TRBV5-4 with TRBJ2-7, with TRBD2 matching over 12 bases. The CDR3 spans 15 residues. The ends lost 3 bases at V and 7 bases at J; junction bases unmatched: 8. CDR1 and CDR2 (germline): SGHNT, YYREEE (reference sequence). The DNA of the CDR3 is TGTGCCAGCAGCTCCAGTGGACTAGCGGGGCGGGAGCAGTACTTC. Translated: CASSSSGLAGREQYF.

The chain combines TRBV12-3 or TRBV12-4 with TRBJ1-1; TRBD1 matches at 7 bases. The CDR3 sequence is 11 residues long. V shed 6 bases and J 8 bases; nucleotides not matched to a gene: 3. The CDR3 sequence: CASRLQGEAFF. CDR3 in DNA: TGTGCCAGCAGGTTACAGGGGGAAGCTTTCTTT.

The chain uses TRBV2 and TRBJ2-5, with a possible D match to TRBD2 (6 bases). V shed 2 bases and J shed 1 base, with 11 bases lying between them. CDR1 is SNHLY and CDR2 is FYNNEI in the germline V gene. This CDR3 comprises 15 residues. CDR3 sequence reads: CASSESRTTQETQYF. CDR3 bases: TGTGCCAGCAGTGAAAGTAGGACTACCCAAGAGACCCAGTACTTC.